These 31 T cell receptor beta chains were all obtained from the same sample, sequenced in a study of blood T cell repertoires in COVID-19 (dated by TCRdb to 2019 to 2021). Library creation used the immunoSEQ multiplex PCR assay. As stored in TCRdb, this immuneACCESS dataset retains in-frame rearrangements with V and J assigned. A fraction of the clones does not appear; measured against another copy, unresolved V genes explain less than half of the discrepancy, and the remainder lacks a known reason. The sample includes under 250,000 clones, with almost 85% observed a single time. 8.5% to 9.5% of the sample goes to the ten largest clones. Sequenced input: PBMCs or T cells enriched from blood (not recorded which). The receptors here all came from a woman between 50 and 59 years old with acute COVID-19.

This chain connects TRBV6-5 to TRBJ1-5, with 7 positions matching TRBD1. Trimming removed 4 bases from V and 4 bases from J; junction bases left unmatched: 7. The CDR3 extends over 15 amino acids. Germline CDR1 reads MNHEY; CDR2 reads SVGAGI. This chain's CDR3 is CASSLTGYANQPQHF. CDR3 bases: TGTGCCAGCAGTTTGACAGGGTACGCGAATCAGCCCCAGCATTTT.

The V and J genes are TRBV5-1 and TRBJ1-4, with 8 bases aligning to TRBD1. The V gene end was trimmed by 4 bases and the J gene end by 3 bases; junction bases not matched to a gene: 2. Germline lookup yields CDR1 SGHRS and CDR2 YFSETQ. The CDR3 contains 14 residues. This CDR3 is CASSIQGANEKLFF. CDR3 sequence (DNA): TGCGCCAGCAGCATACAGGGGGCTAATGAAAAACTGTTTTTT.

The chain uses TRBV30 and TRBJ1-1; unclear D gene. The V gene lost 2 bases and the J gene lost 3 bases, with 16 bases spanning the gap. The CDR3 is 15 residues long. Germline V lookup: CDR1 GTSNPN, CDR2 SVGIG (reference sequence). CDR3 DNA sequence: TGTGCCTGGAGTCAAATCAGGAAGGCCGACACTGAAGCTTTCTTT. This translates into CAWSQIRKADTEAFF.

As regards this clone: The same CDR3 can be traced to other DNA sequences in this sample. The V and J genes are TRBV30 and TRBJ1-2; 7 nucleotides match TRBD1. The CDR3 extends over 13 amino acids. Germline V CDR1 and CDR2: GTSNPN, SVGIG (reference sequence). V lost 1 base to trimming and J lost 3 bases; unmatched junction nucleotides: 2. This CDR3 reads CAWSDRGDYGYTF. CDR3 DNA: TGTGCCTGGAGTGACAGGGGTGACTATGGCTACACCTTC.

The chain employs TRBV7-2 and TRBJ1-4; D unclear. V lost 5 bases and J lost 3, with 10 bases in between. Germline V gene sequence: CDR1 SGHTA, CDR2 FQGNSA. The CDR3 spans 14 residues. CDR3 bases: TGTGCCAGCAGCAAAGCGGTTGCTAATGAAAAACTGTTTTTT. Translated, it gives CASSKAVANEKLFF.

The chain has TRBV10-3 and TRBJ1-2, with 7 positions matching TRBD1. CDR1 and CDR2 from the germline V gene are ENHRY and SYGVKD. This CDR3 is built from 14 residues. V lost 5 bases and J lost 8; bases outside the gene matches: 11. CDR3 nucleotides: TGTGCCATCAGTCCGGGACAGAGCGTTAAAGGCTACACCTTC. Protein product: CAISPGQSVKGYTF.

The chain uses TRBV24-1 and TRBJ2-7, with D possibly being TRBD1 (6 bases). The CDR3 length is 15 residues. Trimming pared 9 bases from V and 0 bases from J, leaving 17 bases between. Germline assignment: CDR1 KGHDR and CDR2 SFDVKD. DNA for the CDR3: TGTGCCACCCCTCCCCGGGACACTGACTCCTACGAGCAGTACTTC. Its protein is CATPPRDTDSYEQYF.

CDR3 residues: CATSRYAVDRANSPLHF. In nucleotides, the CDR3 is TGTGCCACCAGCAGATACGCCGTTGACAGGGCTAATTCACCCCTCCACTTT. V gene TRBV15 combines with J gene TRBJ1-6; 7 nucleotides match TRBD1. Germline V CDR1 and CDR2: LNHNV, YYDKDF (reference sequence). The CDR3 is made up of 17 amino acids. The J segment lost 6 bases and the V segment lost 2 bases, leaving 10 bases of the junction unmatched.

This clone has just a few counts. Different DNA sequences within this sample yield the same CDR3. The chain links TRBV5-1 to TRBJ1-2; the D gene is possibly TRBD1 (6 bases). The CDR3 runs 13 residues. The germline CDR1 and CDR2 sequences are SGHRS and YFSETQ. Trimming removed 4 bases at V and 1 base at J, with 8 bases between. CDR3: CASSPDSNYGYTF. CDR3 in DNA: TGCGCCAGCAGCCCGGACAGTAACTATGGCTACACCTTC. The complete variable domain, with remaining parts taken from reference TRBV5-1 and TRBJ1-2, reads KAGVTQTPRYLIKTRGQQVTLSCSPISGHRSVSWYQQTPGQGLQFLFEYFSETQRNKGNFPGRFSGRQFSNSRSEMNVSTLELGDSALYLCASSPDSNYGYTFGSGTRLTVV.

The V call is TRBV7-2, the J call TRBJ1-1, with a weak D call TRBD1 (5 bases). Per the germline V gene, CDR1 is SGHTA and CDR2 is FQGNSA. V lost 5 bases, J lost 0 bases, and 13 bases lay in between. This CDR3 is built from 15 residues. The chain's CDR3 is CASSLRTPMNTEAFF. The CDR3 nucleotides are TGTGCCAGCAGCCTTCGGACACCCATGAACACTGAAGCTTTCTTT.

The chain joins TRBV19 to TRBJ1-5; D unresolved. The CDR3 has 14 amino acids. V was trimmed by 6 bases and J by 6 bases, leaving 15 bases between them. Per germline, CDR1 LNHDA and CDR2 SQIVND (reference sequence). The CDR3 DNA is TGTGCCAGTAGCGGACTTGAAAAAAGTCAGCCCCAGCATTTT. It specifies CASSGLEKSQPQHF.

This chain connects TRBV30 to TRBJ1-2, with TRBD1 matching over 8 bases. CDR1 and CDR2 from the germline V gene are GTSNPN and SVGIG (reference sequence). The J segment lost 2 bases and the V segment lost 7 bases, leaving 9 bases of the junction unmatched. CDR3 length: 14 amino acids. CDR3 sequence (DNA): TGTGCCTCGGGCGGGGACAGGCCCAACTATGGCTACACCTTC. This codes for CASGGDRPNYGYTF.

The rearrangement uses TRBV29-1 and TRBJ1-2; D not certain. Trimming removed 2 bases from V and 3 bases from J, with 7 bases in between. The CDR3 is 12 residues long. The germline V gene has CDR1 SQVTM and CDR2 ANQGSEA. CDR3 protein: CSVERRDYGYTF. The CDR3 region has the DNA TGCAGCGTTGAACGGCGGGACTATGGCTACACCTTC.

The chain links TRBV30 to TRBJ1-2, with 7 bases identical to TRBD1. The germline V gene encodes CDR1 GTSNPN and CDR2 SVGIG (reference sequence). This CDR3 contains 13 residues. Germline trimming cut 5 bases from V and 4 bases from J; bases unmatched to any gene: 7. The CDR3 DNA reads as TGTGCCTGGGGCGAGGGGGCGAGCTATGGCTACACCTTC. Encoded protein: CAWGEGASYGYTF.

This chain uses TRBV5-6 with TRBJ1-2; D gene unclear. The CDR3 is 14 amino acids. Trimming took 4 bases from V and 8 from J, leaving 18 bases between them. Germline values: CDR1 SGHDT, CDR2 YYEEEE. The CDR3 nucleotides read TGTGCCAGCAGCCACGGGTTCGGCTTAATAGGCTACACCTTC. It encodes CASSHGFGLIGYTF.

The chain recombines TRBV4-1 with TRBJ2-7; possible D gene TRBD1, 6 bases. CDR3 length equals 15 residues. Trimming stripped 2 bases from V and 7 bases from J, with 18 bases between. The germline V gene encodes CDR1 MGHRA and CDR2 YSYEKL. The CDR3 nucleotides read TGCGCCAGCAGCCAAATTTTTCCGACAGGAGCTGAGCAGTACTTC. As protein: CASSQIFPTGAEQYF.

The rearrangement links TRBV19 to TRBJ1-2; the match to TRBD1 covers 7 bases. The CDR3 is 18 residues long. V lost 2 bases, J lost 5 bases, and 17 bases stayed unmatched. Germline CDR1 and CDR2: LNHDA and SQIVND (reference sequence). The CDR3 here is CASSISSGTVTSSYGYTF. CDR3 DNA sequence: TGTGCCAGTAGTATATCCTCCGGGACAGTCACCTCCTCTTATGGCTACACCTTC.

The chain is built from TRBV7-8 and TRBJ1-1, with 7 bases that match TRBD1. Germline CDR1 is SGHVS and CDR2 is FQNEAQ. CDR3 length equals 14 residues. The trim removed 0 bases at V and 4 bases at J, leaving 2 bases unmatched. CDR3 sequence: CASSLAPGGTEAFF. The CDR3 DNA reads as TGTGCCAGCAGCTTAGCCCCAGGGGGCACTGAAGCTTTCTTT.

This clone was counted only a few times. The chain recombines TRBV10-3 with TRBJ1-2, with D possibly being TRBD1 (6 bases). Germline V CDR1 and CDR2: ENHRY, SYGVKD. Deletions cut 5 bases from V and 4 bases from J, with 11 bases between. CDR3 size: 13 residues. The CDR3 loop is CAISRQAGYGYTF. The DNA of the CDR3 is TGTGCCATCAGTAGACAGGCGGGCTATGGCTACACCTTC.

This sequence joins TRBV6-5 and TRBJ1-1, with D possibly matching TRBD1 (5 bases). The CDR3 covers 15 residues. Trimming left V 2 bases short and J 6 bases short, with 16 bases between. Germline V gene data show CDR1 as MNHEY and CDR2 as SVGAGI. The CDR3 sequence is CASSYSGRARAEAFF. In DNA form, the CDR3 reads TGTGCCAGCAGTTACAGTGGCAGGGCTAGGGCTGAAGCTTTCTTT.

As regards this clone: Other DNA sequences in this specimen translate into the identical CDR3. The V gene is TRBV2, the J gene TRBJ1-1; 7 bases are a match to TRBD1. CDR1 is SNHLY, CDR2 FYNNEI, per germline. V lost 7 bases and J lost 5; bases outside the gene matches: 7. This CDR3 has 13 residues. CDR3 sequence: CASNPRGDTEAFF. CDR3 in DNA: TGTGCCAGCAATCCCAGGGGGGATACTGAAGCTTTCTTT.

CDR3 DNA sequence: TGCGCCAGCAGCCAAGATAGGGGGACGGCTTATGGCTACACCTTC. This gives the protein CASSQDRGTAYGYTF. This chain joins TRBV4-3 and TRBJ1-2; perhaps TRBD1 as D (6 bases). Trimming shortened V by 0 bases and J by 5 bases, and 13 bases separated the two germline ends. The CDR3 length is 15 residues. From germline, CDR1 is LGHNA and CDR2 YSLEER.

V and J are TRBV5-4 and TRBJ1-2; 12 bases align to TRBD1. Unmatched junction bases numbered 12, after V lost 4 bases and J lost 2 bases. The V gene's germline CDR1 is SGHNT and CDR2 YYREEE (reference sequence). CDR3 length: 18 residues. The CDR3 nucleotides are TGTGCCAGCAGCACCCAAACGGGACAGGGGGCAGGAAACTATGGCTACACCTTC. It translates to CASSTQTGQGAGNYGYTF.

This sequence joins TRBV7-3 and TRBJ1-2; 8 bases map to TRBD1. V shed 1 base, J shed 14 bases, and the junction held 9 bases outside the gene matches. CDR1 SGHTA and CDR2 FQGTGA come from the germline V gene. The CDR3 length is 13 residues. The CDR3 reads CASSLRGQADLTF. The CDR3 DNA reads as TGTGCCAGCAGCTTAAGGGGACAGGCGGATTTAACCTTC.

The CDR3: CASRFAQGIPTDTQYF. CDR3 bases: TGTGCCAGCAGGTTCGCCCAGGGAATACCTACAGATACGCAGTATTTT. This chain joins TRBV28 and TRBJ2-3; D might be TRBD1 (5 bases). Germline values: CDR1 MDHEN, CDR2 SYDVKM. The CDR3 covers 16 residues. The V and J ends lost 6 bases and 3 bases respectively, with 19 bases between them.

This clone was detected once. The chain recombines TRBV15 with TRBJ2-3, with TRBD2 identical over 15 bases. Germline V gives CDR1 LNHNV, CDR2 YYDKDF (reference sequence). There are 21 residues in the CDR3. V lost 3 bases, J lost 0 bases, and 13 bases stayed unmatched. CDR3 protein: CATSRMGQRTSGGASTDTQYF. For the CDR3, the DNA is TGTGCCACCAGCAGGATGGGCCAAAGGACTAGCGGGGGGGCTAGCACAGATACGCAGTATTTT.

A single count supports this clone. The chain joins TRBV4-1 to TRBJ1-1; 7 positions agree with TRBD1. The CDR3 is 12 residues long. V dropped 4 bases and J dropped 10; count of bases not matched to a gene: 6. Germline values: CDR1 MGHRA, CDR2 YSYEKL. CDR3 protein: CASSPPTGRAFF. The CDR3 region has the DNA TGCGCCAGCAGCCCACCGACAGGGCGAGCTTTCTTT.

This clone showed up just a few times. A read error may produce the germline difference seen at one junction end. The genes are TRBV29-1 and TRBJ1-1; D perhaps matches TRBD1 (5 bases). The CDR3 sequence is 13 residues long. The germline V gene encodes CDR1 SQVTM and CDR2 ANQGSEA. In DNA, the CDR3 is TGCAGCGCTGAATACAGGAGGAACACTGAAGCTTTCTTT. Residues: CSAEYRRNTEAFF.

V is TRBV11-3 and J is TRBJ2-2, with 7 bases fitting TRBD1. Per germline, CDR1 SGHNT and CDR2 YENEEA. This CDR3 has 16 residues. Trimming at V came to 3 bases and at J to 0 bases, leaving 4 bases not matched to a gene. CDR3 DNA: TGTGCCAGCAGCTTTAGACAGGGACCGAACACCGGGGAGCTGTTTTTT. Translating gives CASSFRQGPNTGELFF.

The CDR3, as DNA: TGTGCCAGCAGCCAAGACCCTAGGGGCAGTAGGGAGCTGTTTTTT. Amino acid sequence: CASSQDPRGSRELFF. V and J are TRBV3-1 (or the pseudogene TRBV3-2) and TRBJ2-2, with D perhaps TRBD1 (5 bases). This CDR3 contains 15 residues. Germline CDR1 is LGHDT and CDR2 is YNNKEL (reference sequence). The V gene lost 0 bases and the J gene lost 9 bases, with 14 bases spanning the gap.

CDR3 sequence (DNA): TGTGCCAGCAGTGGACAGGGGGCGGGGGTGACAGATACGCAGTATTTT. Translated: CASSGQGAGVTDTQYF. V and J are TRBV6-6 and TRBJ2-3; 11 bases fit TRBD1. The CDR3 has 16 residues. Germline values: CDR1 MNHNY, CDR2 SVGAGI (reference sequence). J gave up 3 bases and V 5 bases, and 7 bases lay outside the gene matches.